Below, 11 T cell receptor beta chains from the same sample are listed, as sequenced in a study of blood T cell repertoires in COVID-19. Sequencing used immunoSEQ multiplex PCR; TCRdb keeps in-frame clones, though not all of them. The table has approximately 140,000 clones, 75% to 90% seen once. Sequenced input: peripheral blood. All receptors derive from a man between 60 and 70 years old with active or convalescent COVID-19.

The V gene is TRBV14, the J gene TRBJ2-2; TRBD1 matches 9 bases. Germline V gene sequence: CDR1 SGHDN, CDR2 FVKESK. V was clipped by 4 bases and J by 4 bases; unmatched bases: 4. CDR3 size: 15 residues. The CDR3 DNA reads TGTGCCAGCAGCCGTGACAGGGGGTCCACCGGGGAGCTGTTTTTT. Its protein product is CASSRDRGSTGELFF.

The chain couples TRBV10-3 to TRBJ1-1; no reliable D call. The V end was cut by 2 bases, the J end by 2 bases, with 6 bases between. CDR1 is ENHRY and CDR2 is SYGVKD in the germline V gene. This CDR3 region has 13 residues. The CDR3 DNA reads as TGTGCCATCAGTGAGGGCACAAACACTGAAGCTTTCTTT. It codes for CAISEGTNTEAFF.

This rearrangement joins TRBV18 to TRBJ1-3, with 7 bases lining up with TRBD1. This CDR3 is built from 16 residues. The V and J ends lost 2 bases and 2 bases, in that order; junction bases with no gene match: 6. The V gene's germline CDR1 is KGHSH and CDR2 LQKENI. The CDR3 region is CASSPIRGLTGNTIYF. The CDR3 nucleotides read TGTGCCAGCTCACCAATAAGGGGGCTCACTGGAAACACCATATATTTT.

The gene calls are TRBV2 and TRBJ2-3; D uncertain. Germline-derived CDR1 and CDR2 are SNHLY and FYNNEI. V gave up 8 bases and J gave up 2 bases, with 8 bases separating them. The CDR3 length is 12 residues. The DNA of the CDR3 is TGTGCCAGCGGAGCCAACACAGATACGCAGTATTTT. Protein: CASGANTDTQYF.

The CDR3 region has the DNA TGTGCCAGCAGTGACCAGACCGGGACTGAAGCTTTCTTT. It specifies CASSDQTGTEAFF. The chain combines TRBV6-1 with TRBJ1-1; D uncertain. CDR1 MNHNS and CDR2 SASEGT come from the germline V gene. V was shortened by 3 bases and J by 5 bases, with 10 bases between the two germline ends. This CDR3 spans 13 amino acids.

The CDR3 sequence: CASSHNRGKSGYTF. Here the CDR3 DNA reads TGTGCCAGCAGCCATAACAGGGGGAAATCAGGCTACACCTTC. The V and J genes are TRBV3-1 (or the pseudogene TRBV3-2) and TRBJ1-2; 8 bases map to TRBD1. The CDR3 runs 14 residues. V lost 3 bases and J lost 8; bases outside the gene matches: 8. CDR1 is LGHDT and CDR2 is YNNKEL in the germline V gene (reference sequence).

V is TRBV28 and J is TRBJ2-7; TRBD2 might be the D (5 bases). CDR1 is MDHEN and CDR2 is SYDVKM in the germline V gene. V dropped 1 base and J dropped 9 bases, with 22 bases sitting between them. The CDR3 length is 16 residues. The CDR3 spells CASSLLVGEILRGQYF. The CDR3 coding sequence is TGTGCCAGCAGTTTATTAGTGGGAGAGATACTACGAGGGCAGTACTTC.

The chain is built from TRBV2 and TRBJ2-1, with 7 bases fitting TRBD2. The CDR3 is made up of 14 amino acids. Germline lookup yields CDR1 SNHLY and CDR2 FYNNEI. V lost 4 bases, J lost 7 bases, and 7 bases stayed unmatched. CDR3 residues: CASSAQGAGNEQFF. CDR3 DNA: TGTGCCAGCAGTGCACAAGGAGCGGGGAATGAGCAGTTCTTC. Full variable domain (rest looked up from reference TRBV2 and TRBJ2-1): EPEVTQTPSHQVTQMGQEVILRCVPISNHLYFYWYRQILGQKVEFLVSFYNNEISEKSEIFDDQFSVERPDGSNFTLKIRSTKLEDSAMYFCASSAQGAGNEQFFGPGTRLTVL.

The CDR3 region is CASSLGQNYGYTF. The CDR3 coding sequence is TGTGCCAGCAGCTTAGGACAGAACTATGGCTACACCTTC. This rearrangement joins TRBV6-2 or TRBV6-3 to TRBJ1-2; a weak D match, TRBD1 (6 bases). Germline values: CDR1 MNHEY, CDR2 SVGEGT. This CDR3 has 13 residues. Trimming removed 6 bases at V and 2 bases at J, with 10 bases between.

The chain is built from TRBV7-9 and TRBJ1-3, with D maybe TRBD1 (5 bases). Germline V CDR1 and CDR2: SEHNR, FQNEAQ (reference sequence). There are 15 residues in the CDR3. V lost 0 bases and J lost 4, with 10 bases in between. CDR3 in amino acids: CASSLAAGIGNTIYF. The CDR3 DNA reads as TGTGCCAGCAGCTTAGCGGCAGGGATCGGAAACACCATATATTTT. The variable domain in full, completed from reference TRBV7-9 and TRBJ1-3, reads DTGVSQNPRHKITKRGQNVTFRCDPISEHNRLYWYRQTLGQGPEFLTYFQNEAQLEKSRLLSDRFSAERPKGSFSTLEIQRTEQGDSAMYLCASSLAAGIGNTIYFGEGSWLTVV.

The V call is TRBV7-9, the J call TRBJ1-2; a possible D gene is TRBD1 (6 bases). V lost 1 base to trimming and J lost 3 bases, with 9 bases between them. Germline V lookup: CDR1 SEHNR, CDR2 FQNEAQ (reference sequence). The CDR3 has 14 residues. CDR3 amino acids: CASSLVRGDYGYTF. For the CDR3, the DNA is TGTGCCAGCAGCTTAGTCAGGGGCGACTATGGCTACACCTTC.